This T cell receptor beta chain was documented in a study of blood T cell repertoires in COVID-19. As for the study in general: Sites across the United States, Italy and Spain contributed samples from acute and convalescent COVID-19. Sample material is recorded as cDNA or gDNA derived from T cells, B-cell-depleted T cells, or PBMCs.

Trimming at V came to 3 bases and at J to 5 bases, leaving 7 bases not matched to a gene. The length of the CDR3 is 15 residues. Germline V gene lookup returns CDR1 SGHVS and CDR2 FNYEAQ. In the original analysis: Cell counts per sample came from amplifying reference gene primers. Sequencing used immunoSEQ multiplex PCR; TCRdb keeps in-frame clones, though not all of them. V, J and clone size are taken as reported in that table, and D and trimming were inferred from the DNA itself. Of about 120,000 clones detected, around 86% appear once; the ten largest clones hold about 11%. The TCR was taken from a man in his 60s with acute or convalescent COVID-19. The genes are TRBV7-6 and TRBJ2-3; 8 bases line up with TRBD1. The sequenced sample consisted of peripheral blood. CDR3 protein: CASSFSTGGGDTQYF. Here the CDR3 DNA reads TGTGCCAGCAGCTTTTCCACAGGGGGAGGAGATACGCAGTATTTT.